The source of this T cell receptor beta chain is a study of blood T cell repertoires in COVID-19. Study information: From T cells, B-cell-depleted T cells, or PBMCs came the material, which was cDNA or gDNA.

The study drew participants aged about 18 to 95 years from some 24 US areas. Cohorts were determined from participant-reported clinical history. Authors' methods: Reference gene primer amplification gave nucleated cell count estimates. The data were produced by immunoSEQ multiplex PCR, yet TCRdb's version contains in-frame clones alone and is incomplete. That table supplies the V and J calls and clone size; D and trimming were determined from the DNA. Of about 210,000 clones in the sample, approximately 81% were seen once. Per germline, CDR1 SGHTA and CDR2 FQGNSA. The CDR3 runs to 14 residues. V lost 0 bases to trimming and J lost 6 bases, with 8 bases between them.

The sequenced sample was PBMCs or T cells enriched from blood (not recorded which). This clonotype was obtained from a woman in her 50s with acute COVID-19. The chain recombines TRBV7-2 with TRBJ2-2; D unresolved. CDR3 DNA: TGTGCCAGCAGCTTAGCGAGTGTGGCCGGGGAGCTGTTTTTT. As protein: CASSLASVAGELFF.